The 15 T cell receptor beta chains reported below all come from one sample, sequenced in a study of T cell responses to AZD1222 COVID-19 vaccine. Clones were read by immunoSEQ multiplex PCR, and TCRdb kept only the in-frame ones, dropping some. Of 150,000 to 170,000 clones listed, 90% are singletons. Specimen: peripheral blood, collected on day 0 of AZD1222 vaccination. These receptors were collected from an adult in good health.

This clone showed up just once. The V gene is TRBV29-1, the J gene TRBJ1-1; D is unresolved. Germline V gene lookup returns CDR1 SQVTM and CDR2 ANQGSEA. The CDR3 covers 10 residues. The ends were cut back, 3 bases at V and 6 bases at J, with 5 bases in the middle. DNA of the CDR3: TGCAGCGTTGACGAACCTGAAGCTTTCTTT. Encoded protein: CSVDEPEAFF.

This clone showed up just once. The CDR3 reads CASTTSGTPYEQYF. The CDR3 region has the DNA TGCGCCAGCACGACTAGCGGGACCCCCTACGAGCAGTACTTC. This rearrangement joins TRBV5-1 to TRBJ2-7; TRBD2 matches 11 bases. CDR3 size: 14 residues. Unmatched junction bases numbered 4, after V lost 6 bases and J lost 2 bases. Germline CDR1 reads SGHRS; CDR2 reads YFSETQ.

V usage is TRBV9 and J usage is TRBJ1-1; 8 bases match TRBD1. Per germline, CDR1 SGDLS and CDR2 YYNGEE. J gave up 11 bases and V 2 bases, and 5 bases lay outside the gene matches. The CDR3 spans 12 residues. Written as DNA, the CDR3 is TGTGCCAGCAGCGTTTCAGGGGGCCAGGCTTTCTTT. It encodes CASSVSGGQAFF. The variable domain in full, with the rest retrieved from reference TRBV9 and TRBJ1-1, is DSGVTQTPKHLITATGQRVTLRCSPRSGDLSVYWYQQSLDQGLQFLIQYYNGEERAKGNILERFSAQQFPDLHSELNLSSLELGDSALYFCASSVSGGQAFFGQGTRLTVV.

In DNA form, the CDR3 reads TGTGCCAGTAGTATAGATAGGACAGTCATGAACACTGAAGCTTTCTTT. As protein: CASSIDRTVMNTEAFF. The genes are TRBV19 and TRBJ1-1; the D gene is possibly TRBD1 (6 bases). The CDR3 totals 16 residues. CDR1 and CDR2 from the germline V gene are LNHDA and SQIVND (reference sequence). Trimming removed 0 bases at V and 0 bases at J, with 11 bases between.

The chain has TRBV5-1 and TRBJ2-5; possibly TRBD1 or TRBD2 for D (5 bases each). The CDR3 has 14 residues. Germline-derived CDR1 and CDR2 are SGHRS and YFSETQ. The ends were cut back, 4 bases at V and 2 bases at J, with 12 bases in the middle. The CDR3 DNA reads as TGCGCCAGCAGCCCAGCCGGGGCTCAAGAGACCCAGTACTTC. Protein: CASSPAGAQETQYF. Using reference TRBV5-1 and TRBJ2-5 for the parts outside the CDR3, the full variable domain is KAGVTQTPRYLIKTRGQQVTLSCSPISGHRSVSWYQQTPGQGLQFLFEYFSETQRNKGNFPGRFSGRQFSNSRSEMNVSTLELGDSALYLCASSPAGAQETQYFGPGTRLLVL.

The chain uses TRBV27 and TRBJ1-4; 7 positions agree with TRBD1. Looked up from germline, CDR1 is MNHEY and CDR2 is SMNVEV (reference sequence). This CDR3 has 13 amino acids. Trimming removed 2 bases from V and 12 bases from J; junction bases left unmatched: 6. Here the CDR3 DNA reads TGTGCCAGCAGTTTACACAGGGGAAGGGAACTGTTTTTT. Protein product: CASSLHRGRELFF.

The chain links TRBV7-9 to TRBJ1-5; 10 bases agree with TRBD1. Germline trimming cut 4 bases from V and 0 bases from J; bases unmatched to any gene: 12. In germline, CDR1 is SEHNR, CDR2 FQNEAQ (reference sequence). This CDR3 has 19 amino acids. The CDR3 DNA sequence: TGTGCCAGCAGCTCCACCGGGACAGGGGACGGGGGTAGCAATCAGCCCCAGCATTTT. Translated, it gives CASSSTGTGDGGSNQPQHF. The full variable domain, its missing parts supplied by reference TRBV7-9 and TRBJ1-5, is DTGVSQNPRHKITKRGQNVTFRCDPISEHNRLYWYRQTLGQGPEFLTYFQNEAQLEKSRLLSDRFSAERPKGSFSTLEIQRTEQGDSAMYLCASSSTGTGDGGSNQPQHFGDGTRLSIL.

This clone has a handful of counts. This chain joins TRBV12-3 or TRBV12-4 and TRBJ1-1; no firm D call. The CDR3 spans 12 residues. Trimming shortened V by 2 bases and J by 3 bases, and 4 bases separated the two germline ends. The CDR3 DNA follows: TGTGCCAGCAGTTTACTGGACACTGAAGCTTTCTTT. This translates into CASSLLDTEAFF.

The gene calls are TRBV19 and TRBJ1-1; D not certain. Germline V gene lookup returns CDR1 LNHDA and CDR2 SQIVND (reference sequence). The CDR3 is 13 amino acids. V lost 4 bases and J 1 base, leaving 7 bases between the germline ends. In DNA, the CDR3 is TGTGCCAGTAGTACACAGAGGAACACTGAAGCTTTCTTT. Protein: CASSTQRNTEAFF.

This clone was counted between two and nine times. J is TRBJ2-7 and V is TRBV9; possibly TRBD2 for D (5 bases). Trimming removed 0 bases at V and 3 bases at J, with 10 bases between. Germline CDR1 and CDR2: SGDLS and YYNGEE. The CDR3 covers 14 residues. CDR3 loop: CASSVAAEHYEQYF. In DNA, the CDR3 is TGTGCCAGCAGCGTAGCAGCGGAACACTACGAGCAGTACTTC.

V is TRBV3-1 (or the pseudogene TRBV3-2) and J is TRBJ2-7, with 10 bases lining up with TRBD1. V shed 5 bases and J 2 bases; nucleotides not matched to a gene: 6. The CDR3 extends over 15 amino acids. Germline V CDR1 and CDR2: LGHDT, YNNKEL (reference sequence). The CDR3 loop is CASSYSGTGAYEQYF. The DNA for the CDR3 is TGTGCCAGCAGCTATTCCGGGACAGGGGCCTACGAGCAGTACTTC.

The chain has TRBV6-2 or TRBV6-3 and TRBJ2-2, with D unresolved. The germline gives CDR1 MNHEY, CDR2 SVGEGT. The V gene lost 6 bases and the J gene lost 6 bases, with 11 bases spanning the gap. This CDR3 is built from 13 residues. CDR3 sequence (DNA): TGTGCCAGCAGCTTCGGCGTCCCCGGGGAGCTGTTTTTT. This encodes CASSFGVPGELFF.

The chain couples TRBV14 to TRBJ2-5; 7 bases fit TRBD2. This CDR3 is built from 15 residues. V dropped 0 bases and J dropped 4; count of bases not matched to a gene: 5. Germline V gene data show CDR1 as SGHDN and CDR2 as FVKESK. The DNA of the CDR3 is TGTGCCAGCAGCCAAGAAGGGAGGGTAGGAGAGACCCAGTACTTC. It codes for CASSQEGRVGETQYF.

V and J are TRBV7-8 and TRBJ1-2, with a weak D call TRBD1 (5 bases). CDR1 and CDR2 from the germline V gene are SGHVS and FQNEAQ. The CDR3 has 15 amino acids. Trimming took off 1 base at V and 2 bases at J, with 11 bases between the two ends. In DNA form, the CDR3 reads TGTGCCAGCAGCTTAGGCACAGGTGGGAACTATGGCTACACCTTC. Translation: CASSLGTGGNYGYTF.

The V gene is TRBV6-5, the J gene TRBJ1-1; D unclear. CDR3 length: 14 amino acids. Trimming stripped 5 bases from V and 1 base from J, with 11 bases between. Germline lookup yields CDR1 MNHEY and CDR2 SVGAGI. CDR3 protein: CASSTPGSNTEAFF. DNA of the CDR3: TGTGCCAGCAGTACTCCGGGTTCGAACACTGAAGCTTTCTTT.